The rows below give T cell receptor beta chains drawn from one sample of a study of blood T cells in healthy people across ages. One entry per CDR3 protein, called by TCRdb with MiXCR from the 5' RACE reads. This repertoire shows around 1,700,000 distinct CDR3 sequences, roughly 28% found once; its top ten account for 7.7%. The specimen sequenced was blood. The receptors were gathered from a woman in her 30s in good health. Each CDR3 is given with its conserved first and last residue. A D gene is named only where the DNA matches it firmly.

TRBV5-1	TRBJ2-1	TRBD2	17	CASSLATTAGGRNEQFF
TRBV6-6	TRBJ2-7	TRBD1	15	CASTPRQGSTYEQYF
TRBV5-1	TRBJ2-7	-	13	CASSEDAAYEQYF
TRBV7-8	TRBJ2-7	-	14	CASSLDQVDYEQYF
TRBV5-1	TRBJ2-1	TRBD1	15	CASSFGTGSVYEQFF
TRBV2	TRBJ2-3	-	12	CARQSGEDTQYF
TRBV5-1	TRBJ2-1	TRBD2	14	CASSERGLEVEQFF
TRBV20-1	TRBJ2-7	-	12	CSAKYLDYEQYF
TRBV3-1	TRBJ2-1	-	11	CASSWGSEQFF
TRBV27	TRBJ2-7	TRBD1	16	CASSRSREQGYYEQYF
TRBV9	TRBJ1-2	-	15	CASSVDYLGAYGYTF
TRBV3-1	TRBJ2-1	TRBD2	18	CASSLFWTMRGGIDEQFF
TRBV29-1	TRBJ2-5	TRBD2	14	CSADLAGGGETQYF
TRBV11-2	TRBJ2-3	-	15	CASKPQAGYTDTQYF
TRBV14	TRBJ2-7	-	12	CASSQAEYEQYF
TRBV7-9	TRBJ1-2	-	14	CASSPTDSYYGYTF
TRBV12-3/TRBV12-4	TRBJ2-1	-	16	CASSYAGLLQYNEQFF
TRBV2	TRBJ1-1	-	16	CASSLKLGPRDTEAFF
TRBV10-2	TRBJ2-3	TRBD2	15	CASGGLAGGTDTQYF
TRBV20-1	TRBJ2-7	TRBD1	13	CSAGDRVGYEQYF
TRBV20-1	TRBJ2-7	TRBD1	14	CGAGPGQGRDEQYF
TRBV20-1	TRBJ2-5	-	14	CSARDTTTQETQYF
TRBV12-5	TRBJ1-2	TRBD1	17	CASGLVRLGQGARGYTF
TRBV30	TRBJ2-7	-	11	CAWSVQEAQYF
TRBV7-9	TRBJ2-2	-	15	CASSLSGMIAGELFF
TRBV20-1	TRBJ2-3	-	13	CSARESGPDTQYF
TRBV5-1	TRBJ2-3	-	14	CASSPGNTEDTQYF
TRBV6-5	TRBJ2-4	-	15	CASSQRTLAKNIQYF
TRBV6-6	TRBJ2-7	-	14	CASRISGSNYEQYF
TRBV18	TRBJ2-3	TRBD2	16	CASSSYGTRDKDTQYF
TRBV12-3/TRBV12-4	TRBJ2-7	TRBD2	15	CASSVSGDPTYEQYF
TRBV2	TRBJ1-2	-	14	CASSERGGGYGYTF
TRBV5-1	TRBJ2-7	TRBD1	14	CASSLEVQGAEQYF
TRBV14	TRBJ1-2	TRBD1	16	CASSQSGQGAYYGYTF
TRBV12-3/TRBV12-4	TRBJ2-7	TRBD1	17	CASSLAGTGGRFYEQYF
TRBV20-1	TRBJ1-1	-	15	CSARGRGALNTEAFF
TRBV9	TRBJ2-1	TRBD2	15	CASSDSGEPYNEQFF
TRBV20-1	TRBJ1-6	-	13	CSAREFYNSPLHF
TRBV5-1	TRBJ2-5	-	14	CASWRQRVVETQYF
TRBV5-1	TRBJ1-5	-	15	CASSSAGLDNQPQHF
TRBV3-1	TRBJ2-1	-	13	CASSQARNNEQFF
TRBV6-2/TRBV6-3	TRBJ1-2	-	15	CASSIFVNRDRGYTF
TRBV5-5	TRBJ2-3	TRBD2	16	CASRVIGSGVVDTQYF
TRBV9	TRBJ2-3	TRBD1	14	CASSLTGGEDTQYF
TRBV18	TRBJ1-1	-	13	CASSPTPSTEAFF
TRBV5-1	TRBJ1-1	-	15	CASSLSGPMNTEAFF
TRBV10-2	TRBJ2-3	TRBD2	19	CASSGIAGAGFSSTDTQYF
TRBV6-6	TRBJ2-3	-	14	CASSSVASTDTQYF
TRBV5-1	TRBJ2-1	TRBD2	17	CASSPDGGTSGYNEQFF
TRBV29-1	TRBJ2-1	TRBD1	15	CSVTDRGDSYNEQFF
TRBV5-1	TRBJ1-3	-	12	CASRTDGNTIYF
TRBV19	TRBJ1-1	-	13	CASSPRQSTEAFF
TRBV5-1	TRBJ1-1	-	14	CASRRDNMNTEAFF